Shown below are 4 T cell receptor beta chains from a single sample sequenced in a study of post-analysis software for immune sequencing data. Study-wide findings and caveats: A handful of TRBV segments were significantly more frequent in patients than in controls. TRBV5-6, TRBV5-1 and TRBV20-1 were among these segments.

Unique molecular identifiers were carried by the TCR beta cDNA libraries. TCRdb reanalysed the PCR reads using MiXCR and keeps one entry per CDR3 protein. The sample contains about 680,000 distinct CDR3 sequences, 55% to 60% of which appear only once. No antigen has been assigned to these receptors. The sequenced material came from blood. Every receptor here comes from a girl aged 2-10 years with multiple sclerosis.

The chain combines TRBV7-9 with TRBJ2-1, with 8 bases aligning to TRBD1. The DNA end is more similar to TRBJ2-7, so the J call may be wrong. CDR1 is SEHNR, CDR2 FQNEAQ, per germline (reference sequence). The length of the CDR3 is 15 residues. DNA of the CDR3: TGTGCCAGCAGCTTATCCAGGGGGCGATACAATGAGCAGTACTTC. Its translation is CASSLSRGRYNEQYF.

Details on this clonotype: The germline gene is not matched at one end of the junction; a read error may be the cause. The CDR3 spells CTSSVEDAHNEQFF. The CDR3 DNA sequence: TGTACCAGCAGCGTAGAGGACGCTCACAATGAGCAGTTCTTC. The rearrangement links TRBV9 to TRBJ2-1; D is ambiguous. The CDR3 has 14 amino acids. CDR1 and CDR2 from the germline V gene are SGDLS and YYNGEE.

This clonotype was observed once. The V and J genes are TRBV6-6 and TRBJ2-4, with D possibly being TRBD1 or TRBD2 (6 bases each). The last part of the DNA fits TRBJ2-5 better; the J call may be wrong. The CDR3 sequence is 14 residues long. CDR1 MNHNY and CDR2 SVGAGI come from the germline V gene (reference sequence). Here the CDR3 DNA reads TGTGCCAGCAGTTTCCCGGAGGGGGAGACGACCCAGTACTTC. The encoded protein is CASSFPEGETTQYF.

CDR3 in DNA: TGCAGTGCTAGCCTTACAGGAGTGAATGGCTACACCTTC. This sequence encodes CSASLTGVNGYTF. The chain couples TRBV20-1 to TRBJ1-2, with D perhaps TRBD1 (5 bases). Germline assignment: CDR1 DFQATT and CDR2 SNEGSKA (reference sequence). This CDR3 contains 13 residues. V lost 3 bases to trimming and J lost 6 bases, with 14 bases between them.